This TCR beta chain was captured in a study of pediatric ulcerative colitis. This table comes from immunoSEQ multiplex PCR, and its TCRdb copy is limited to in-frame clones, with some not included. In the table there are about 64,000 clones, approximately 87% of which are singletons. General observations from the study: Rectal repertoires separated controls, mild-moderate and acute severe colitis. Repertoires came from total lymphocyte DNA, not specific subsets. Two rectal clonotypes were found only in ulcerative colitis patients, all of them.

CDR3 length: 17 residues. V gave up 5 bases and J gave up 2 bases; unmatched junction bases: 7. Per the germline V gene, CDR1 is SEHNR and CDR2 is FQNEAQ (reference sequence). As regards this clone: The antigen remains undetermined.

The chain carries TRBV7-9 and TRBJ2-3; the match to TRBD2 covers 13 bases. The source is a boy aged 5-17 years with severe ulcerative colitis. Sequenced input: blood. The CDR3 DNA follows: TGTGCCAGCAGCCGACGCGGACTAGCGGGGGACACAGATACGCAGTATTTT. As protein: CASSRRGLAGDTDTQYF.